The rows below give T cell receptor beta chains drawn from one sample of a study of post-analysis software for immune sequencing data. TCRdb reanalysed the PCR reads using MiXCR and keeps one entry per CDR3 protein. The sample carries about 820,000 distinct CDR3 sequences, around 53% recorded once. Sample: blood. These TCRs come from a girl aged 10-17 years with multiple sclerosis. CDR3s include the opening cysteine and the closing phenylalanine or tryptophan. The order of the fields is J gene, clone size, V gene, CDR3 length, D gene, CDR3 DNA, CDR3 protein. The D gene is left open where the match is weak. For some rows the clone size is stated as once, few or many, or as a class when expanded; others skip it.

TRBJ2-3 | few | TRBV20-1 | 14 | TRBD1 | TGCAGTGCCCTCGGGACAGGGGTATCTGATACGCAGTATTTT | CSALGTGVSDTQYF
TRBJ1-6 | . | TRBV30 | 13 | . | TGTGCCTGGAGTGTACCGGGGAATTCACCCCTCCACTTT | CAWSVPGNSPLHF
TRBJ1-1 | . | TRBV5-1 | 16 | . | TGCGCCAGCAGCTTGGCTCCTGGGAACTTGAACACTGAAGCTTTCTTT | CASSLAPGNLNTEAFF
TRBJ2-6 | . | TRBV5-1 | 15 | . | TGCGCCAGCACTGCGGATATCTCTGGGGCCAACGTCCTGACTTTC | CASTADISGANVLTF
TRBJ1-2 | . | TRBV5-1 | 15 | . | TGCGCCAGCAGCCGCGGCACGAGCGATTCAGGGGGCTACACCTTC | CASSRGTSDSGGYTF
TRBJ2-7 | many | TRBV20-1 | 11 | . | TGCAGTGCTCGTGACGGCTACGAGCAGTACTTC | CSARDGYEQYF
TRBJ2-1 | . | TRBV27 | 19 | TRBD2 | TGTGCCAGCAGTTTACTTGGACTAGCGGGAGCGTCTGGCTACAATGAGCAGTTCTTC | CASSLLGLAGASGYNEQFF
TRBJ2-7 | few | TRBV6-5 | 15 | . | TGTGCCAGCAGTCCGATAGACGGAGCTGCCTACGAGCAGTACTTC | CASSPIDGAAYEQYF
TRBJ2-1 | . | TRBV7-9 | 11 | . | TGTGCCAGCAGCGTCGAGGTCGCTCTGTTCTTC | CASSVEVALFF
TRBJ2-7 | few | TRBV6-5 | 14 | TRBD1 | TGTGCCAGCACCCCCAGGCAGGGGGTGTACGAGCAGTACTTC | CASTPRQGVYEQYF
TRBJ1-2 | few | TRBV29-1 | 13 | TRBD1 | TGCAGCGTTGAAGGACAGGGGTATGGAGGCTACACCTTC | CSVEGQGYGGYTF
TRBJ1-1 | few | TRBV6-5 | 15 | . | TGTGCCAGCAGTTACTCTCCGGGCCCGAACACTGAAGCTTTCTTT | CASSYSPGPNTEAFF
TRBJ1-2 | . | TRBV6-5 | 14 | . | TGTGCCAGCAGTTACGGGGATCTTAACTATGGCTACACCTTC | CASSYGDLNYGYTF
TRBJ2-7 | . | TRBV6-6 | 15 | TRBD1 | TGTGCCAGCAGTCCTTCACAGGGGAACTCCTACGAGCAGTACTTC | CASSPSQGNSYEQYF
TRBJ2-3 | . | TRBV5-1 | 13 | . | TGCGTCAGCAGCTTGGTTTCCACAGATACGCAGTATTTT | CVSSLVSTDTQYF
TRBJ2-7 | . | TRBV25-1 | 14 | . | TGTGCCAGCAGTGATATAGCGGAGACCTACGAGCAGTACTTC | CASSDIAETYEQYF
TRBJ2-1 | . | TRBV5-1 | 16 | TRBD2 | TGCGCCAGCAGGACTAGCGGGAGACCCTCCTACAATGAGCAGTTCTTC | CASRTSGRPSYNEQFF
TRBJ2-3 | . | TRBV20-1 | 18 | . | TGCAGTGCTAGAGACCCCCTGGGGGCTAAGCAGGTTCCAGATACGCAGTATTTT | CSARDPLGAKQVPDTQYF
TRBJ2-5 | . | TRBV10-3 | 13 | . | TGTGCCATCAGTGATAGAGTTTTCCATGAGCAGTACTTC | CAISDRVFHEQYF
TRBJ2-1 | . | TRBV12-3/TRBV12-4 | 11 | . | TGTGCCAGCAGGGGGGCGGGCGAGCAGTTCTTC | CASRGAGEQFF
TRBJ2-5 | . | TRBV29-1 | 16 | . | TGCAGCGTTGAACGCTTTCAGGCACCCTTCCAAGAGACCCAGTACTTC | CSVERFQAPFQETQYF
TRBJ1-1 | . | TRBV7-9 | 15 | . | TGTGCCAGCAGCTTAGCAGGGGGGACGCCTTCGGGAGCTTTCTTT | CASSLAGGTPSGAFF
TRBJ2-7 | . | TRBV12-3/TRBV12-4 | 15 | TRBD2 | TGTGCCAGCAGACGATTTAGCGGGAGGGCCTACGAGCAGTACTTC | CASRRFSGRAYEQYF
TRBJ2-1 | few | TRBV7-8 | 16 | . | TGTGCCAGCAGCTTCGTAGAGCCCAGCTCCTACAATGAGCAGTTCTTC | CASSFVEPSSYNEQFF
TRBJ2-4 | . | TRBV18 | 18 | . | TGTGCCAGCTCACCACCCCTCGGGGGTGTACCTTACCAAAACATTCAGTACTTC | CASSPPLGGVPYQNIQYF
TRBJ2-1 | . | TRBV12-3/TRBV12-4 | 14 | TRBD1 | TGTGCCAGCTTAGGACAGGCCAAAAACAATGAGCAGTTCTTC | CASLGQAKNNEQFF
TRBJ2-3 | few | TRBV20-1 | 14 | . | TGCAGTGCTAGCCTACGCGGGAACACAGATACGCAGTATTTT | CSASLRGNTDTQYF
TRBJ2-5 | . | TRBV5-1 | 11 | . | TGCGCCAGCAGCTTGGCCCTAACCCAGTACTTC | CASSLALTQYF
TRBJ2-2 | . | TRBV11-2 | 16 | TRBD2 | TGTGCCAGCACCACTAGACTAGCGGGGGAGACCGGGGAGCTGTTTTTT | CASTTRLAGETGELFF
TRBJ1-2 | . | TRBV7-9 | 15 | TRBD1 | TGTGCCAGCAGCTTAGGGACAGGGGAGCTCTATGGCTACACCTTC | CASSLGTGELYGYTF
TRBJ2-3 | . | TRBV10-3 | 14 | . | TGTGCCATCAGTGGAGCAGAATCGGGAGATACGCAGTATTTT | CAISGAESGDTQYF
TRBJ2-7 | once | TRBV20-1 | 15 | TRBD2 | TGCAGTGCAAGCCCTCGGACTAGCGGTTCCTACGAGCAGTACTTC | CSASPRTSGSYEQYF
TRBJ2-7 | few | TRBV12-3/TRBV12-4 | 13 | . | TGTGCCAGCCGACAGGAAATCTCGGACGAGCAGTACTTC | CASRQEISDEQYF
TRBJ2-5 | few | TRBV5-1 | 14 | . | TGCGCCAGCAGCTTATACGGTCCCCAAGAGACCCAGTACTTC | CASSLYGPQETQYF
TRBJ1-1 | few | TRBV5-1 | 16 | TRBD1 | TGCGCCAGCAGCCGCTGGACAGGGAGTGTGAACACTGAAGCTTTCTTT | CASSRWTGSVNTEAFF
TRBJ2-3 | few | TRBV11-2 | 14 | TRBD1 | TGTGCCAGCAGCAGTAGACAGGGTTTAGATACGCAGTATTTT | CASSSRQGLDTQYF
TRBJ1-5 | . | TRBV2 | 15 | TRBD1 | TGTGCCAGCAGGGAAGGACAGGCCAGGAATCAGCCCCAGCATTTT | CASREGQARNQPQHF
TRBJ2-5 | . | TRBV20-1 | 11 | . | TGCAGTGCTGGATCCCAGGAGACCCAGTACTTC | CSAGSQETQYF
TRBJ2-3 | . | TRBV5-1 | 13 | . | TGCGCCAGCAGCTTGGCCGTCGCAGATACGCAGTATTTT | CASSLAVADTQYF
TRBJ2-7 | . | TRBV27 | 18 | TRBD1 | TGTGCCAGCTGGCCCGGGACAGGGGAGATTCTTTTCCCCTACGAGCAGTACTTC | CASWPGTGEILFPYEQYF
TRBJ1-2 | . | TRBV20-1 | 15 | TRBD1 | TGCAGTGCTAGGAGGGGGGACAGGGATGGAGATGGCTACACCTTC | CSARRGDRDGDGYTF
TRBJ2-3 | . | TRBV5-6 | 17 | . | TGTGCCAGCAGCATACAGGACCTGACACCAGGGCCCGATACGCAGTATTTT | CASSIQDLTPGPDTQYF
TRBJ1-1 | . | TRBV10-3 | 13 | . | TGTGCCATCAGTGCATCAGGGAACACTGAAGCTTTCTTT | CAISASGNTEAFF
TRBJ2-5 | . | TRBV20-1 | 13 | . | TGCAGTGCTAAGGACTCGAATGCGGAGACCCAGTACTTC | CSAKDSNAETQYF
TRBJ2-1 | . | TRBV20-1 | 14 | . | TGCAGTGCTAGAGATAGTAGGTCCTACAATGAGCAGTTCTTC | CSARDSRSYNEQFF
TRBJ1-2 | . | TRBV6-1 | 17 | TRBD1 | TGTGCCAGCGGGCGCACCTCCGGGACAGCAGCTAACTATGGCTACACCTTC | CASGRTSGTAANYGYTF
TRBJ2-7 | few | TRBV5-1 | 13 | . | TGCGCCAGCAGCTTCGCGGATAACTACGAGCAGTACTTC | CASSFADNYEQYF
TRBJ2-3 | few | TRBV5-1 | 15 | . | TGCGCCAGCAGCTTGGCCCTTTCTAGCACAGATACGCAGTATTTT | CASSLALSSTDTQYF
TRBJ2-5 | few | TRBV2 | 16 | TRBD2 | TGTGCCAGCAGTGAAGCAGGACTAGAGAACGAAGAGACCCAGTACTTC | CASSEAGLENEETQYF
TRBJ2-5 | . | TRBV4-2 | 16 | TRBD2 | TGTGCCAGCAGCCAATGGGTTAGCGGGGGTTCTGAGACCCAGTACTTC | CASSQWVSGGSETQYF
TRBJ1-5 | few | TRBV6-1 | 21 | TRBD1 | TGTGCCAGCAGGGGGGGACAGGGGCGGACGGATACTCGACATAGCAATCAGCCCCAGCATTTT | CASRGGQGRTDTRHSNQPQHF
TRBJ2-1 | . | TRBV7-7 | 17 | TRBD1 | TGTGCTAGCAGCCCACGGCTCCGGGACAGGGGAAACAATGAGCAGTTCTTC | CASSPRLRDRGNNEQFF